Shown below are 10 T cell receptor beta chains from a single sample sequenced in a study of T-cell reconstitution after alpha-beta-depleted transplantation in children. Preparation of the TCRbeta library used unique molecular identifiers. TCRdb itself ran the PCR reads through MiXCR, one entry per CDR3 protein. The sample holds about 500,000 distinct CDR3 sequences, about an eighth seen once. Sequenced material: PBMCs, mostly from graft donor cells, taken 180 days after TCRalphabeta/CD19-depleted stem cell transplant. The receptor source for this set is a female patient between 2 and 15 years old who had a stem cell transplant for aplastic anemia, so the T cells may come from the graft donor.

This clonotype was counted between two and nine times. This chain joins TRBV27 and TRBJ2-1; D unclear. CDR3 length equals 17 residues. V lost 7 bases, J lost 0 bases, and 19 bases lay in between. Looked up from germline, CDR1 is MNHEY and CDR2 is SMNVEV (reference sequence). The CDR3 sequence: CASTSIGPHSSYNEQFF. The CDR3 DNA reads as TGTGCCAGCACCTCAATAGGGCCTCATAGCTCCTACAATGAGCAGTTCTTC.

This clonotype was counted ten times or more. This chain's CDR3 is CASSVVIRTSGMPYNEQFF. CDR3 nucleotide sequence: TGTGCCAGCAGTGTGGTTATCCGGACTAGCGGGATGCCCTACAATGAGCAGTTCTTC. The rearrangement uses TRBV28 and TRBJ2-1; 12 bases agree with TRBD2. This CDR3 comprises 19 residues. Germline lookup yields CDR1 MDHEN and CDR2 SYDVKM. The ends lost 5 bases at V and 2 bases at J; junction bases unmatched: 13.

The V gene is TRBV20-1, the J gene TRBJ2-1; the match to TRBD2 covers 11 bases. CDR1 is DFQATT and CDR2 is SNEGSKA in the germline V gene (reference sequence). Unmatched junction bases numbered 7, after V lost 3 bases and J lost 3 bases. This CDR3 is 16 amino acids long. CDR3 sequence reads: CSASSGLAVIYNEQFF. The CDR3 coding sequence is TGCAGTGCTAGCTCGGGACTAGCGGTTATCTACAATGAGCAGTTCTTC.

Remarks on this clonotype: A much bigger clone sits one base away, suggesting this may be a read error. This chain joins TRBV27 and TRBJ2-7; D unresolved. V shed 3 bases and J shed 0 bases, with 15 bases lying between them. Germline values: CDR1 MNHEY, CDR2 SMNVEV (reference sequence). The CDR3 contains 16 residues. The CDR3: CASSFGTTPPSYEQYF. As DNA, the CDR3 is TGTGCCAGCAGTTTCGGTACGACACCGCCCTCCTACGAGCAGTACTTC.

The rearrangement joins TRBV12-3 or TRBV12-4 to TRBJ1-6, with D perhaps TRBD1 (6 bases). The V and J ends lost 5 bases and 1 base respectively, with 12 bases between them. CDR3 length: 16 amino acids. CDR3 residues: CASSPATGSYNSPLHF. The DNA of the CDR3 is TGTGCCAGCAGTCCCGCGACAGGATCCTATAATTCACCCCTCCACTTT.

This chain uses TRBV20-1 with TRBJ2-1, with D possibly being TRBD1 or TRBD2 (6 bases each). The CDR3 has 14 amino acids. Trimming cost V 6 bases and J 9 bases, with 21 bases left between them. Germline V gene sequence: CDR1 DFQATT, CDR2 SNEGSKA (reference sequence). CDR3 bases: TGCAGTGCCCTTCGAGGGGGGAGAGGGACTGAGCAGTTCTTC. This encodes CSALRGGRGTEQFF.

This clonotype was seen ten or more times. This rearrangement joins TRBV3-1 to TRBJ2-1; no reliable D call. The length of the CDR3 is 14 residues. Trimming stripped 0 bases from V and 5 bases from J, with 8 bases between. From germline, CDR1 is LGHDT and CDR2 YNNKEL (reference sequence). For the CDR3, the DNA is TGTGCCAGCAGCCAAGATGGTCCCCACAATGAGCAGTTCTTC. It is translated as CASSQDGPHNEQFF.

This chain joins TRBV24-1 and TRBJ2-1, with a weak D call TRBD2 (6 bases). Trimming removed 4 bases at V and 10 bases at J, with 13 bases between. Germline loops: CDR1 KGHDR, CDR2 SFDVKD. This CDR3 contains 13 residues. As DNA, the CDR3 is TGTGCCACCAGTGAGGGGGGTGAGCGGGAGCAGTTCTTC. Encoded protein: CATSEGGEREQFF.

This clonotype was counted between two and nine times. The rearrangement links TRBV7-2 to TRBJ1-4, with a tentative D call TRBD1 (6 bases). Trimming took off 5 bases at V and 4 bases at J, with 11 bases between the two ends. Germline V lookup: CDR1 SGHTA, CDR2 FQGNSA. The CDR3 extends over 14 amino acids. CDR3: CASSRGDLNEKLFF. In nucleotides, the CDR3 is TGTGCCAGCAGCAGGGGGGACCTTAATGAAAAACTGTTTTTT.

The chain has TRBV5-1 and TRBJ2-3, with 8 bases lining up with TRBD2. After removal of 1 base from V and 1 base from J, the junction contained 20 bases not matched to a gene. Germline CDR1 reads SGHRS; CDR2 reads YFSETQ. The length of the CDR3 is 21 residues. Here the CDR3 reads CASSLNPRGAGDSEGTDTQYF. CDR3 coding DNA: TGCGCCAGCAGCTTGAACCCGCGCGGAGCGGGAGATTCGGAGGGCACAGATACGCAGTATTTT.